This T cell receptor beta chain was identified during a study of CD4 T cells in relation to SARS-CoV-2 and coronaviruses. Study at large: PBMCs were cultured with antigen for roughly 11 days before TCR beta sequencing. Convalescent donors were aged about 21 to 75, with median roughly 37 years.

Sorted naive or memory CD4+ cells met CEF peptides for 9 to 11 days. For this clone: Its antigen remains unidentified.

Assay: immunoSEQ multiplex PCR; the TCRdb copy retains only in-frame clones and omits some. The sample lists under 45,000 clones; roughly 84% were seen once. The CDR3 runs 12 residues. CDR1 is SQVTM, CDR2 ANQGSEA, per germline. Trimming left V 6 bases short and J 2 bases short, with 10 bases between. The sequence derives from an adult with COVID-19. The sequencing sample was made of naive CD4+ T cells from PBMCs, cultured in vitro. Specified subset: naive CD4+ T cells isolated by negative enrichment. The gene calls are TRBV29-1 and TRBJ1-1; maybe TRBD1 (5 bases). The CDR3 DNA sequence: TGCAGCGTCGGGACTCTCAACACTGAAGCTTTCTTT. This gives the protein CSVGTLNTEAFF.